The 7 T cell receptor beta chains below all came from one sample that was sequenced in a study of blood T cell repertoires in COVID-19. Assay used: immunoSEQ multiplex PCR; TCRdb lists only in-frame clones, some missing. The sample has tens of thousands of clones, approximately 80% seen once. Sequencing input: peripheral blood. The receptor source for this set is a man aged 55-75 years with acute or convalescent COVID-19.

The chain couples TRBV18 to TRBJ2-1; 10 positions match TRBD2. This CDR3 comprises 16 residues. The V and J ends lost 5 bases and 10 bases, in that order; junction bases with no gene match: 14. Germline V CDR1 and CDR2: KGHSH, LQKENI. The CDR3 spells CASSFLAGALLLEQFF. CDR3 DNA sequence: TGTGCCAGCTCATTTCTAGCGGGGGCATTACTACTGGAGCAGTTCTTC.

This clone came up once. The rearrangement uses TRBV3-1 (or the pseudogene TRBV3-2) and TRBJ1-1; unclear D gene. The CDR3 has 14 residues. V lost 4 bases to trimming and J lost 0 bases, with 9 bases between them. From germline, CDR1 is LGHDT and CDR2 YNNKEL (reference sequence). The CDR3 DNA is TGTGCCAGCAGCCTCCGGGGTCTGAACACTGAAGCTTTCTTT. It yields the protein CASSLRGLNTEAFF.

The chain carries TRBV24-1 and TRBJ2-1, with TRBD2 matching over 9 bases. V gave up 3 bases and J gave up 5 bases; unmatched junction bases: 4. Germline V gives CDR1 KGHDR, CDR2 SFDVKD. This CDR3 spans 15 amino acids. The CDR3 DNA reads as TGTGCCACCAGTGATACCGGGACTAGCAACAATGAGCAGTTCTTC. Amino acid sequence: CATSDTGTSNNEQFF.

The chain links TRBV5-6 to TRBJ1-1; D gene uncertain. Per the germline V gene, CDR1 is SGHDT and CDR2 is YYEEEE. This CDR3 contains 16 residues. Trimming removed 4 bases at V and 1 base at J, with 17 bases between. CDR3 nucleotides: TGTGCCAGCAGCCCCAGCGCTCAGAAATGGAACACTGAAGCTTTCTTT. Amino acid sequence: CASSPSAQKWNTEAFF.

This chain connects TRBV16 to TRBJ1-3; D gene unclear. Trimming shortened V by 4 bases and J by 0 bases, and 7 bases separated the two germline ends. CDR3 size: 14 residues. Germline V gene data show CDR1 as KGHSY and CDR2 as FQNENV. The CDR3 sequence: CASSLQSSGNTIYF. The CDR3 region has the DNA TGTGCCAGCAGCCTACAGAGCTCTGGAAACACCATATATTTT.

In regard to this clone: A junction boundary mismatches the germline segment, possibly from a read error. This rearrangement joins TRBV2 to TRBJ2-7, with 9 bases lining up with TRBD2. Germline CDR1 and CDR2: SNHLY and FYNNEI. The CDR3 extends over 15 amino acids. The CDR3 DNA sequence: TGTGCCCGCAGTGACGGGGCGGGGGGGTGGTACGAGCAGTACTTC. Translated, it gives CARSDGAGGWYEQYF.

This clone was counted between two and nine times. The chain carries TRBV7-2 and TRBJ1-4; a weak D match, TRBD1 (5 bases). Germline values: CDR1 SGHTA, CDR2 FQGNSA. This CDR3 comprises 15 residues. V was pared by 6 bases and J by 0 bases, with 11 bases between. The CDR3 sequence: CASRRGGPTNEKLFF. The CDR3 nucleotides read TGTGCCAGCAGACGGGGGGGTCCAACTAATGAAAAACTGTTTTTT. The full variable domain, with the rest looked up from reference TRBV7-2 and TRBJ1-4, is GAGVSQSPSNKVTEKGKDVELRCDPISGHTALYWYRQSLGQGLEFLIYFQGNSAPDKSGLPSDRFSAERTGGSVSTLTIQRTQQEDSAVYLCASRRGGPTNEKLFFGSGTQLSVL.